The 10 T cell receptor beta chains reported below all come from one sample, sequenced in a study of T cells in women clearing cervical HPV infection. Data came from immunoSEQ multiplex PCR; TCRdb stores just in-frame clones and leaves some out. The sample's table shows 15,000 to 20,000 clones. Sequencing was performed on blood buffy coat. The receptor source for this set is a woman aged 18 to 69 with a cervical HPV16 infection that either progressed to CIN3+ or cleared (not recorded which).

About this clone itself: The read halts 3 residues ahead of the CDR3 end, with the missing end drawn from the germline J gene. The rearrangement links TRBV19 to TRBJ2-7, with TRBD1 matching over 7 bases. The germline V gene has CDR1 LNHDA and CDR2 SQIVND (reference sequence). This CDR3 region has 12 residues. Trimming at V came to 4 bases and at J to 3 bases, leaving 0 bases not matched to a gene. Partial CDR3 DNA: TGTGCCAGTAGTACAGGGGGCTACGAG. The encoded protein is CASSTGGYE. The full CDR3 is CASSTGGYEQYF.

Comment on this clone: The DNA ends 3 residues before the CDR3 does, and the rest of the CDR3 is filled in from the germline J gene. The chain carries TRBV15 and TRBJ2-5, with a possible D match to TRBD1 (6 bases). Trimming pared 0 bases from V and 3 bases from J, leaving 11 bases between. CDR1 and CDR2 from the germline V gene are LNHNV and YYDKDF (reference sequence). The CDR3 has 15 amino acids. The chain's CDR3 is CATSRDLGAEETQYF. Partial CDR3 DNA: TGTGCCACCAGCAGAGATTTGGGGGCAGAAGAGACC.

For this clone: The read halts 3 residues ahead of the CDR3 end, with the missing end drawn from the germline J gene. The J gene is TRBJ1-6, the V gene TRBV11-3; D remains ambiguous. The V and J ends lost 5 bases and 7 bases respectively, with 9 bases between them. CDR1 is SGHNT and CDR2 is YENEEA in the germline V gene. The CDR3 has 13 residues. Partial CDR3 DNA: TGTGCCAGCAGCGTCAGGAGGAATTCACCC. It yields the protein CASSVRRNSP. The whole CDR3 sequence is CASSVRRNSPLHF.

Details on this clone: The DNA ends 3 residues before the CDR3 does, and the rest of the CDR3 is filled in from the germline J gene. The genes are TRBV11-2 and TRBJ2-1; D may be TRBD1 (6 bases). This CDR3 comprises 15 residues. V gave up 4 bases and J gave up 4 bases, with 14 bases separating them. Germline V CDR1 and CDR2: SGHAT, FQNNGV. The CDR3 bases that were read are TGTGCCAGCAGCTCTAACTCGGACAGTTACAATGAG. It yields the protein CASSSNSDSYNE. In full, the CDR3 is CASSSNSDSYNEQFF.

On this clone itself: The read terminates 3 residues before the CDR3 end, so the remaining end is supplied by the germline J gene. The chain uses TRBV5-1 and TRBJ2-6, with 12 positions matching TRBD2. Germline assignment: CDR1 SGHRS and CDR2 YFSETQ. CDR3 length equals 18 residues. V trimming: 4 bases; J trimming: 3 bases; junction bases outside the gene matches: 8. The sequenced CDR3 bases are TGCGCCAGCAGCGATATACTAGCGGGGGGTGGTGGGGCCAACGTC. It yields the protein CASSDILAGGGGANV. The whole CDR3 region reads CASSDILAGGGGANVLTF.

In the case of this clone: Read data end 3 residues before the CDR3 end; the end is taken from the germline J gene. This chain connects TRBV18 to TRBJ1-1, with TRBD1 matching 7 bases. The CDR3 length is 14 residues. V dropped 5 bases and J dropped 3; count of bases not matched to a gene: 6. Per the germline V gene, CDR1 is KGHSH and CDR2 is LQKENI. Partial CDR3 DNA: TGTGCCAGCTCATCAGGGGGAAAGGACACTGAA. It specifies CASSSGGKDTE. The whole CDR3 reads CASSSGGKDTEAFF. The complete variable domain, with remaining parts taken from reference TRBV18 and TRBJ1-1, reads NAGVMQNPRHLVRRRGQEARLRCSPMKGHSHVYWYRQLPEEGLKFMVYLQKENIIDESGMPKERFSAEFPKEGPSILRIQQVVRGDSAAYFCASSSGGKDTEAFFGQGTRLTVV.

A note on this clone: The missing CDR3 end, 3 residues past where the read stops, is filled in from the germline J gene. The V call is TRBV27, the J call TRBJ2-7; 11 bases match TRBD2. CDR1 is MNHEY and CDR2 is SMNVEV in the germline V gene (reference sequence). V trimming: 7 bases; J trimming: 6 bases; junction bases outside the gene matches: 8. The CDR3 length is 14 residues. The CDR3 here is CASKPLAGEFEQYF. CDR3 DNA (partial): TGTGCCAGCAAACCACTAGCGGGGGAATTCGAG.

On this clone itself: The read terminates 3 residues before the CDR3 end, so the remaining end is supplied by the germline J gene. V and J are TRBV19 and TRBJ1-5, with D possibly being TRBD1 (6 bases). V was cut by 8 bases and J by 5 bases, with 13 bases left in between. The CDR3 runs to 13 residues. Germline V CDR1 and CDR2: LNHDA, SQIVND (reference sequence). The CDR3 is CASRTGRHQPQHF. The part of the CDR3 DNA that was read is TGTGCCAGTCGAACAGGGAGACATCAGCCC.

Details on this clone: The DNA ends 3 residues before the CDR3 does, and the rest of the CDR3 is filled in from the germline J gene. The rearrangement joins TRBV20-1 to TRBJ2-7; a weak D match, TRBD1 (5 bases). The CDR3 runs 12 residues. CDR1 DFQATT and CDR2 SNEGSKA come from the germline V gene (reference sequence). V was trimmed by 3 bases and J by 0 bases, leaving 6 bases between them. The DNA read from the CDR3 is TGCAGTGCTAGCGGACACTCCTACGAG. Translated, it gives CSASGHSYE. The whole CDR3 protein reads CSASGHSYEQYF.

Regarding this clone: With the read ending 3 residues before the CDR3 end, the germline J gene is used to fill in that end. The chain links TRBV20-1 to TRBJ1-2, with TRBD1 identical over 9 bases. The V segment lost 4 bases and the J segment 4 bases; nucleotides outside the gene matches: 1. CDR3 length: 12 amino acids. Germline V gene sequence: CDR1 DFQATT, CDR2 SNEGSKA (reference sequence). Partial CDR3 DNA: TGCAGTGCTAAACAGGGGGCCTATGGC. Translation: CSAKQGAYG. The CDR3 in full is CSAKQGAYGYTF.